The sequence of this T cell receptor (beta chain) was determined in a study of vaccination effects on CD4 cells after COVID-19. Study overall: BNT162b2 vaccine or mRNA-1273 vaccine was given to participants in two doses.

Only in-frame clones appear in the TCRdb table, and some are missing; sequencing was by immunoSEQ multiplex PCR. The sample has some 60,000 clones; approximately 76% are singletons. Viral peptide pool expansion of antigen-specific CD4+ T cells preceded sequencing in the ViraFEST assay. An approximately nine-day culture period preceded the isolation of CD4+ T cells. Vaccine recipients, nucleocapsid antibody negative, had no prior SARS-CoV-2 infection. V gave up 3 bases and J gave up 3 bases, with 8 bases separating them. Germline loops: CDR1 SEHNR, CDR2 FQNEAQ (reference sequence). The CDR3 extends over 13 amino acids. Notes on this clone: Its antigen remains unidentified.

The sequences come from CD4+ T cells from PBMCs cultured with HCoV-NL63 spike peptides, collected before COVID-19 vaccination. This chain links TRBV7-9 with TRBJ2-5; the D is unclear. This receptor was identified in a human donor who received a COVID-19 vaccine. This CDR3 reads CASSLYSEETQYF. CDR3 nucleotide sequence: TGTGCCAGCAGCTTGTATTCGGAAGAGACCCAGTACTTC.